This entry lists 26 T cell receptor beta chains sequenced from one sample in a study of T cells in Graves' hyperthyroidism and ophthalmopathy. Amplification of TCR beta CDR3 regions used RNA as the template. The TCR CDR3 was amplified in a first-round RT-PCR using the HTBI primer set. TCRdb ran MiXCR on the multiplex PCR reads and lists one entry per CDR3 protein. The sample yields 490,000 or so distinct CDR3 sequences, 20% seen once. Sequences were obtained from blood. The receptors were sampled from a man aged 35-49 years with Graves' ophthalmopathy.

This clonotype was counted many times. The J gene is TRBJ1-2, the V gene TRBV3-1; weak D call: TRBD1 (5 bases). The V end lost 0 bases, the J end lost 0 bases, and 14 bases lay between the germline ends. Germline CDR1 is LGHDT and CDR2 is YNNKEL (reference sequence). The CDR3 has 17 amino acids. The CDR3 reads CASSQDTSQGPNYGYTF. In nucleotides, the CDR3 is TGTGCCAGCAGCCAAGATACATCCCAGGGCCCTAACTATGGCTACACCTTC.

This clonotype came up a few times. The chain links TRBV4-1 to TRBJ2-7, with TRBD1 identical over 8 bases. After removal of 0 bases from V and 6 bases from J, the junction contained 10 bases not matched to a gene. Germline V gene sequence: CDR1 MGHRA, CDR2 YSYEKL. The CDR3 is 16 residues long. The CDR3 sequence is CASSQDPRQGTGEQYF. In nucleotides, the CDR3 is TGCGCCAGCAGCCAAGATCCAAGACAGGGGACTGGCGAGCAGTACTTC.

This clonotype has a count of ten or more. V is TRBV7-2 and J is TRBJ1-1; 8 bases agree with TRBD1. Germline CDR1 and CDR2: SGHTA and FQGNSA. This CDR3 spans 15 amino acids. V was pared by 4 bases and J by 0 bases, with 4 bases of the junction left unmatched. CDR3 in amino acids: CASSSGTGMNTEAFF. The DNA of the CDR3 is TGTGCCAGCAGCTCCGGGACAGGTATGAACACTGAAGCTTTCTTT. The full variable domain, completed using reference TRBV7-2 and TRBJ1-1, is GAGVSQSPSNKVTEKGKDVELRCDPISGHTALYWYRQSLGQGLEFLIYFQGNSAPDKSGLPSDRFSAERTGGSVSTLTIQRTQQEDSAVYLCASSSGTGMNTEAFFGQGTRLTVV.

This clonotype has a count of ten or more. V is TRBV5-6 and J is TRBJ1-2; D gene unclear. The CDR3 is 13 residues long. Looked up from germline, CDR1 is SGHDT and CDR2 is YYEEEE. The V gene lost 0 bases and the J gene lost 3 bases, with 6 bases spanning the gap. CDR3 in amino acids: CASSLDQDYGYTF. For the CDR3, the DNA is TGTGCCAGCAGCTTGGACCAGGACTATGGCTACACCTTC. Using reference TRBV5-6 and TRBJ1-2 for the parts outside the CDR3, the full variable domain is DAGVTQSPTHLIKTRGQQVTLRCSPKSGHDTVSWYQQALGQGPQFIFQYYEEEERQRGNFPDRFSGHQFPNYSSELNVNALLLGDSALYLCASSLDQDYGYTFGSGTRLTVV.

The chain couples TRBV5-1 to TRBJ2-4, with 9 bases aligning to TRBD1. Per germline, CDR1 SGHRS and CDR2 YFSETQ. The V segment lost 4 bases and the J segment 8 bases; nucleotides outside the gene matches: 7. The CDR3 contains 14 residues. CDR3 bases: TGCGCCAGCAGCCAGGGACAGGGTAGCGACATTCAGTACTTC. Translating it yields CASSQGQGSDIQYF.

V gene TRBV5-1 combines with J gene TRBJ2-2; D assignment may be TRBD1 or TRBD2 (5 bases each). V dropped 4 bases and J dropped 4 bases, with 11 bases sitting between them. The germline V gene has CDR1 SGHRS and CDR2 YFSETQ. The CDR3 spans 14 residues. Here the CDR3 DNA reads TGCGCCAGCAGCCTCCCTGGGGGCACCGGGGAGCTGTTTTTT. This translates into CASSLPGGTGELFF. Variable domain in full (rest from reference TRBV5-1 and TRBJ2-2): KAGVTQTPRYLIKTRGQQVTLSCSPISGHRSVSWYQQTPGQGLQFLFEYFSETQRNKGNFPGRFSGRQFSNSRSEMNVSTLELGDSALYLCASSLPGGTGELFFGEGSRLTVL.

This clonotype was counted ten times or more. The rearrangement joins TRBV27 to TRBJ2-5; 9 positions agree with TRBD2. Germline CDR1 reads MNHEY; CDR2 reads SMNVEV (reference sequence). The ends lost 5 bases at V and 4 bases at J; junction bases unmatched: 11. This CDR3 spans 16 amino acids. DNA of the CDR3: TGTGCCAGCAGTATACCGCGGGGGGGCCGAGTAGAGACCCAGTACTTC. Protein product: CASSIPRGGRVETQYF.

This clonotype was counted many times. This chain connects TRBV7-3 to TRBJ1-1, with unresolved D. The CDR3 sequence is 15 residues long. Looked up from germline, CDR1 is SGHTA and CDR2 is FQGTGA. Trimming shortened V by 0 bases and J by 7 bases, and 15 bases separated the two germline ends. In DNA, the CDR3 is TGTGCCAGCAGCTTAACTTCTGGGAGGGCTAGTGAAGCTTTCTTT. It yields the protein CASSLTSGRASEAFF.

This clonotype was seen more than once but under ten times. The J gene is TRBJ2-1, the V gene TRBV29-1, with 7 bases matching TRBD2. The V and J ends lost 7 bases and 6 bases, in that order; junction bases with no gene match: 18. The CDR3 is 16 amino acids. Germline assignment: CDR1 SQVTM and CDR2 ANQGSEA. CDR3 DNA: TGCAGCGCTCGGGGGGATTTCACGACTAGTTCCAATGAGCAGTTCTTC. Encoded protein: CSARGDFTTSSNEQFF.

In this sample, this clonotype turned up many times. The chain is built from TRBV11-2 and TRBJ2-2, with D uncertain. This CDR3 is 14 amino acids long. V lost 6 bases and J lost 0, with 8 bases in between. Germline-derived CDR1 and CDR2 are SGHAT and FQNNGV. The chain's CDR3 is CASRRATNTGELFF. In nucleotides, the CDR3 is TGTGCCAGCAGAAGGGCAACGAACACCGGGGAGCTGTTTTTT.

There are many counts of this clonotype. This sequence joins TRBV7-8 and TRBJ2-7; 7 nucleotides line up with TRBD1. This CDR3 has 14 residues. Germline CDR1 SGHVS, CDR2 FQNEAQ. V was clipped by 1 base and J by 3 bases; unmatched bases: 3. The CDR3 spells CASSLGQGFYEQYF. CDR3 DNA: TGTGCCAGCAGCTTAGGACAGGGCTTCTACGAGCAGTACTTC.

The DNA for the CDR3 is TGTGCCAGCAGTTCCAGGGCTACAGCCCGACTTAATGAGCAGTTCTTC. As protein: CASSSRATARLNEQFF. This chain connects TRBV7-2 to TRBJ2-1; possibly TRBD1 for D (5 bases). The CDR3 covers 16 residues. Trimming pared 6 bases from V and 7 bases from J, leaving 22 bases between. Germline V CDR1 and CDR2: SGHTA, FQGNSA. Full variable domain (outside the CDR3, taken from reference TRBV7-2 and TRBJ2-1): GAGVSQSPSNKVTEKGKDVELRCDPISGHTALYWYRQSLGQGLEFLIYFQGNSAPDKSGLPSDRFSAERTGGSVSTLTIQRTQQEDSAVYLCASSSRATARLNEQFFGPGTRLTVL.

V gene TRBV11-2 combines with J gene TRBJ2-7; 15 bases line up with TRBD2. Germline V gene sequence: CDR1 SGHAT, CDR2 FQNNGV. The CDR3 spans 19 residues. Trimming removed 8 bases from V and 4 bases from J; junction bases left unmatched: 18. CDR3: CASGYPPTGTSGRSYEQYF. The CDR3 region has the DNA TGTGCCAGCGGATACCCCCCTACCGGGACTAGCGGGAGGTCGTACGAGCAGTACTTC.

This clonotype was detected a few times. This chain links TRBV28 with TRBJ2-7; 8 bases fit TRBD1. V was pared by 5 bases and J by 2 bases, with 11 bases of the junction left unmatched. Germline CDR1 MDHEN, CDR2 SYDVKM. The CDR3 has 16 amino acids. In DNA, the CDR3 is TGTGCCAGCAGTCCCCCTGGACAGGGCAATCCCTACGAGCAGTACTTC. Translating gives CASSPPGQGNPYEQYF.

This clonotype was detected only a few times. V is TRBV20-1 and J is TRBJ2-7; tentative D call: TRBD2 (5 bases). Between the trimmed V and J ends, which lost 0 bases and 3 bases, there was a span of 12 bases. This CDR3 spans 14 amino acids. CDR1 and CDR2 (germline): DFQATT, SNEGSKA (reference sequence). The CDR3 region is CSAREVDSDYEQYF. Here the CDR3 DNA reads TGCAGTGCTAGAGAGGTAGATAGCGACTACGAGCAGTACTTC.

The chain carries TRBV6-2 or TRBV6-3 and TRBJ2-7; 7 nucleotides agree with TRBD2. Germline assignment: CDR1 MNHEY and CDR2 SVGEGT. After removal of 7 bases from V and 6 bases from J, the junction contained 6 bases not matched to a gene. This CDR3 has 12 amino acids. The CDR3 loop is CASTNTGGEQYF. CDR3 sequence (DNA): TGTGCCAGCACCAACACGGGGGGCGAGCAGTACTTC.

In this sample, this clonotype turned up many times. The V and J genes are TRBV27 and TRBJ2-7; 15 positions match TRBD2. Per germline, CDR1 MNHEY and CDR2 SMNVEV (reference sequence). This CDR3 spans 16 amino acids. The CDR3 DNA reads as TGTGCTTCGCAAGGACTAGCGGGAGGGACCTCCTACGAGCAGTACTTC. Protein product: CASQGLAGGTSYEQYF.

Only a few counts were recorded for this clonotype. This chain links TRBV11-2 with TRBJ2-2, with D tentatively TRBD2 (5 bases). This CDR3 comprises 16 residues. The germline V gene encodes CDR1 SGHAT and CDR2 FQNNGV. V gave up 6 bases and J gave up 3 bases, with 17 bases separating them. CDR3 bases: TGTGCCAGCAGACCTTTGAAGCGGACGGACACCGGGGAGCTGTTTTTT. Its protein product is CASRPLKRTDTGELFF.

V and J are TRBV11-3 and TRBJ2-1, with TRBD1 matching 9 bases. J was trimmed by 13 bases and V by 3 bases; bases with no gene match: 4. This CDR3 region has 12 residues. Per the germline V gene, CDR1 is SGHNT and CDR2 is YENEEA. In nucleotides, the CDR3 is TGTGCCAGCAGCTTGTACAGGGGGCCCCAGTTCTTC. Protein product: CASSLYRGPQFF.

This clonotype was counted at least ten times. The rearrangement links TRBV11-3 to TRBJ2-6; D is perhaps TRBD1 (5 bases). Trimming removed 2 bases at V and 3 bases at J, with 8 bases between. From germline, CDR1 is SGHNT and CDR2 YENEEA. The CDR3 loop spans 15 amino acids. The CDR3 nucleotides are TGTGCCAGCAGCTTAAAGGGGTATGGGGCCAACGTCCTGACTTTC. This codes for CASSLKGYGANVLTF. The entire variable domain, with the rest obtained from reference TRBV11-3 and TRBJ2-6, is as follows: EAGVVQSPRYKIIEKKQPVAFWCNPISGHNTLYWYLQNLGQGPELLIRYENEEAVDDSQLPKDRFSAERLKGVDSTLKIQPAELGDSAVYLCASSLKGYGANVLTFGAGSRLTVL.

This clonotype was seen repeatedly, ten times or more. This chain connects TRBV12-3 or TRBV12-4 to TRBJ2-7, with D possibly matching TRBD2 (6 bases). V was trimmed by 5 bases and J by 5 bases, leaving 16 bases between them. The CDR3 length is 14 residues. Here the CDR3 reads CASSPRDSINEQYF. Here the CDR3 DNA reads TGTGCCAGCAGTCCCAGGGACTCCATCAACGAGCAGTACTTC.

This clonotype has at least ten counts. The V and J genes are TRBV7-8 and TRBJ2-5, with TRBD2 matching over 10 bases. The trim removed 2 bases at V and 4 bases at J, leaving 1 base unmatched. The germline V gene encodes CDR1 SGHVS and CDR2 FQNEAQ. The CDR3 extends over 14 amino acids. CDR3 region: CASSLPSGGETQYF. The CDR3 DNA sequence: TGTGCCAGCAGCTTACCTAGCGGGGGAGAGACCCAGTACTTC. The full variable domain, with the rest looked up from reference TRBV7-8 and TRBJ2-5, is GAGVSQSPRYKVAKRGQDVALRCDPISGHVSLFWYQQALGQGPEFLTYFQNEAQLDKSGLPSDRFFAERPEGSVSTLKIQRTQQEDSAVYLCASSLPSGGETQYFGPGTRLLVL.

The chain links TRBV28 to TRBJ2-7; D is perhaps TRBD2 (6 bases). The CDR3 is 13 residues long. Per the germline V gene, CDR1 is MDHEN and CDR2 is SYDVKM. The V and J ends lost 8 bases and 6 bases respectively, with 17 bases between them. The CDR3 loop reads CASGRDSRGEQYF. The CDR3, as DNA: TGTGCCAGCGGCCGGGACTCACGGGGCGAGCAGTACTTC.

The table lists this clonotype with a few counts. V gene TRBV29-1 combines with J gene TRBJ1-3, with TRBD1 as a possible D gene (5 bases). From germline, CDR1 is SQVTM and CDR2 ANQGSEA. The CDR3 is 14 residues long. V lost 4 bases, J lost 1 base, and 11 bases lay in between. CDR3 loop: CSVVENRSGNTIYF. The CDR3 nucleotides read TGCAGCGTTGTTGAGAACAGGTCTGGAAACACCATATATTTT.

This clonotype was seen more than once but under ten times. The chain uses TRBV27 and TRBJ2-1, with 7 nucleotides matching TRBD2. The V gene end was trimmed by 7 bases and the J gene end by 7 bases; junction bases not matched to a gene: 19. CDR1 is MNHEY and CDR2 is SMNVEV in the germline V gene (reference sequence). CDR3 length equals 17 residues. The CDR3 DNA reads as TGTGCCAGCACTCCCGATAAGAGTTGGGGGGGACGGAATGAGCAGTTCTTC. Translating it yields CASTPDKSWGGRNEQFF.

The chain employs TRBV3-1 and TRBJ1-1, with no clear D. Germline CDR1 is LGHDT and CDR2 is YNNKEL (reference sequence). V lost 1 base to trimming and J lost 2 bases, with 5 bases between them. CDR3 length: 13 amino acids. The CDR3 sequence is CASSQGYNTEAFF. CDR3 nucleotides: TGTGCCAGCAGCCAAGGGTATAACACTGAAGCTTTCTTT.